What follows are 29 T cell receptor beta chains derived from one specimen sequenced in a study of Tregs in tolerant kidney transplant recipients. Recipients received nonmyeloablative bone marrow transplants from related graft donors, with transient mixed chimerism. Generated by immunoSEQ multiplex PCR, the TCRdb table keeps only in-frame clones and is missing some. The sample has 45,000 to 55,000 clones, around 90% seen once. This sample comprised CD8+ T cells from blood (PBMCs), obtained 24 months after the transplant. These TCRs come from a human patient who received a combined kidney and bone marrow transplant. Some T cells may possibly be graft donor cells.

The chain has TRBV7-3 and TRBJ2-1, with 8 bases lining up with TRBD2. This CDR3 has 14 residues. Trimming took 5 bases from V and 8 from J; bases not matched to a gene: 8. Germline CDR1 SGHTA, CDR2 FQGTGA. CDR3 loop: CASSRLAGPDEQFF. The CDR3 DNA sequence: TGTGCCAGCAGCCGCCTAGCGGGTCCGGATGAGCAGTTCTTC.

This sequence joins TRBV6-5 and TRBJ1-5; D gene uncertain. CDR1 is MNHEY and CDR2 is SVGAGI in the germline V gene. The germline V and J ends were trimmed by 5 bases and 0 bases, with 5 bases remaining between them. There are 13 residues in the CDR3. This chain's CDR3 is CASSPYSNQPQHF. CDR3 coding DNA: TGTGCCAGCAGTCCTTATAGCAATCAGCCCCAGCATTTT.

The chain joins TRBV5-6 to TRBJ1-2; a weak D match, TRBD1 (6 bases). There are 14 residues in the CDR3. V shed 3 bases and J shed 0 bases, with 9 bases lying between them. From germline, CDR1 is SGHDT and CDR2 YYEEEE. The CDR3 reads CASSYREANYGYTF. CDR3 bases: TGTGCCAGCAGCTACAGGGAAGCTAACTATGGCTACACCTTC.

The V gene is TRBV2, the J gene TRBJ1-2; D is possibly TRBD1 (6 bases). With 4 bases removed from V and 3 bases from J, the gap between germline ends came to 9 bases. Germline loops: CDR1 SNHLY, CDR2 FYNNEI. The CDR3 is 13 amino acids. The CDR3 DNA reads as TGTGCCAGCAGTGGGACAGAAGACTATGGCTACACCTTC. Translated, it gives CASSGTEDYGYTF.

The rearrangement links TRBV4-3 to TRBJ2-7; TRBD2 matches 11 bases. V lost 2 bases and J lost 4; bases outside the gene matches: 7. The CDR3 spans 16 residues. Germline CDR1 reads LGHNA; CDR2 reads YSLEER. CDR3 sequence reads: CASSQTLAGGWYEQYF. The CDR3 DNA reads as TGCGCCAGCAGCCAAACATTAGCGGGAGGGTGGTACGAGCAGTACTTC.

This CDR3 is CASSYDRVNEQFF. The CDR3 DNA follows: TGTGCCAGCAGTTACGACAGGGTCAATGAGCAGTTCTTC. The V and J genes are TRBV6-5 and TRBJ2-1; 7 bases fit TRBD1. There are 13 residues in the CDR3. Germline values: CDR1 MNHEY, CDR2 SVGAGI. The V gene end was trimmed by 2 bases and the J gene end by 6 bases; junction bases not matched to a gene: 1.

The V and J genes are TRBV6-5 and TRBJ1-1; D might be TRBD1 (5 bases). Germline values: CDR1 MNHEY, CDR2 SVGAGI. V was cut by 4 bases and J by 2 bases, with 11 bases left in between. CDR3 length: 14 amino acids. CDR3 in amino acids: CASSSGGLNTEAFF. The CDR3 coding sequence is TGTGCCAGCAGTTCCGGGGGACTCAACACTGAAGCTTTCTTT.

This chain links TRBV28 with TRBJ2-7, with D possibly TRBD1 on 6 matching bases. Germline CDR1 is MDHEN and CDR2 is SYDVKM. CDR3 length: 14 residues. With 5 bases removed from V and 2 bases from J, the gap between germline ends came to 13 bases. CDR3: CASSIGTLTYEQYF. Here the CDR3 DNA reads TGTGCCAGCAGTATCGGGACATTGACCTACGAGCAGTACTTC.

The genes are TRBV7-6 and TRBJ1-1; TRBD1 agrees at 8 bases. Germline V CDR1 and CDR2: SGHVS, FNYEAQ. Losses at the gene ends were 7 bases for V and 4 bases for J; bases not matched to a gene: 8. This CDR3 contains 14 residues. CDR3 residues: CASIKSTGGTEAFF. CDR3 nucleotide sequence: TGTGCCAGCATCAAATCAACAGGGGGCACTGAAGCTTTCTTT.

A word on this clone: In the same sample, other DNA sequences code for this CDR3. The V call is TRBV6-5, the J call TRBJ1-6; D is ambiguous. The CDR3 spans 14 residues. In germline, CDR1 is MNHEY, CDR2 SVGAGI. Trimming cost V 2 bases and J 13 bases, with 15 bases left between them. CDR3 protein: CASSYVRSISPLHF. The CDR3 DNA follows: TGTGCCAGCAGTTACGTTAGAAGTATTTCCCCCCTCCACTTT.

The chain recombines TRBV13 with TRBJ2-2; D is possibly TRBD2 (5 bases). Germline CDR1 reads PRHDT; CDR2 reads FYEKMQ (reference sequence). The length of the CDR3 is 13 residues. V was shortened by 5 bases and J by 9 bases, with 13 bases between the two germline ends. The CDR3 sequence: CASSKGGARELFF. DNA for the CDR3: TGTGCCAGCAGCAAAGGAGGCGCCCGGGAGCTGTTTTTT.

The chain recombines TRBV10-3 with TRBJ1-3; 9 bases align to TRBD1. The J segment lost 2 bases and the V segment lost 6 bases, leaving 26 bases of the junction unmatched. This CDR3 is 22 amino acids long. The germline V gene has CDR1 ENHRY and CDR2 SYGVKD. CDR3 amino acids: CAISRSSAFGTGPIITGNTIYF. The CDR3 bases are TGTGCCATCAGCCGCAGCTCAGCTTTCGGGACAGGGCCTATCATTACTGGAAACACCATATATTTT.

The rearrangement links TRBV27 to TRBJ1-5; D is ambiguous. V was pared by 3 bases and J by 5 bases, with 8 bases between. Germline loops: CDR1 MNHEY, CDR2 SMNVEV (reference sequence). This CDR3 comprises 13 residues. DNA of the CDR3: TGTGCCAGCAGTTTTGATCCGGATCAGCCCCAGCATTTT. The encoded protein is CASSFDPDQPQHF.

In DNA form, the CDR3 reads TGTGCCAGCTTGACTAGCGGGGGATACAATGAGCAGTTCTTC. This gives the protein CASLTSGGYNEQFF. The V and J genes are TRBV2 and TRBJ2-1; 12 positions match TRBD2. The germline V gene encodes CDR1 SNHLY and CDR2 FYNNEI. The V and J ends lost 8 bases and 4 bases, in that order; junction bases with no gene match: 3. The CDR3 spans 14 residues.

This chain links TRBV29-1 with TRBJ2-7; D not resolved. CDR3 length: 13 residues. Trimming shortened V by 6 bases and J by 2 bases, and 14 bases separated the two germline ends. The germline CDR1 and CDR2 sequences are SQVTM and ANQGSEA. DNA of the CDR3: TGCAGCGTCACAGAGACCTTGGCCTACGAGCAGTACTTC. Its protein product is CSVTETLAYEQYF.

The chain recombines TRBV11-1 with TRBJ2-7, with 7 bases that match TRBD1. The CDR3 spans 14 residues. The germline V gene has CDR1 SGHAT and CDR2 FQDESV (reference sequence). Trimming removed 1 base from V and 2 bases from J; junction bases left unmatched: 2. The CDR3 DNA is TGTGCCAGCAGCTTAGGCCAGGGGGCCTACGAGCAGTACTTC. As protein: CASSLGQGAYEQYF.

In DNA, the CDR3 is TGTGCCAGCAGTTTGGGCAGAGTCTCCTACAATGAGCAGTTCTTC. It codes for CASSLGRVSYNEQFF. The chain uses TRBV27 and TRBJ2-1, with D hard to call. The germline V gene encodes CDR1 MNHEY and CDR2 SMNVEV (reference sequence). Trimming removed 3 bases at V and 0 bases at J, with 9 bases between. This CDR3 contains 15 residues.

The chain combines TRBV7-6 with TRBJ2-7, with TRBD2 matching 7 bases. CDR3 size: 15 residues. V was clipped by 7 bases and J by 0 bases; unmatched bases: 9. Germline V gene data show CDR1 as SGHVS and CDR2 as FNYEAQ. The CDR3 loop is CASTPDRGVSYEQYF. The CDR3, as DNA: TGTGCCAGCACCCCTGACCGGGGGGTCTCCTACGAGCAGTACTTC.

The chain combines TRBV4-1 with TRBJ1-3; 7 positions agree with TRBD1. This CDR3 has 15 residues. V dropped 3 bases and J dropped 2; count of bases not matched to a gene: 4. Germline V lookup: CDR1 MGHRA, CDR2 YSYEKL. The CDR3 is CASSQGDSAGNTIYF. The CDR3 DNA reads as TGCGCCAGCAGCCAGGGGGACAGCGCTGGAAACACCATATATTTT.

V gene TRBV2 combines with J gene TRBJ1-1; D gene unclear. From germline, CDR1 is SNHLY and CDR2 FYNNEI. Trimming removed 4 bases at V and 5 bases at J, with 8 bases between. This CDR3 has 12 residues. The DNA for the CDR3 is TGTGCCAGCAGTGGCACGGGGACTGAAGCTTTCTTT. Encoded protein: CASSGTGTEAFF. Full variable domain (remainder filled in from reference TRBV2 and TRBJ1-1): EPEVTQTPSHQVTQMGQEVILRCVPISNHLYFYWYRQILGQKVEFLVSFYNNEISEKSEIFDDQFSVERPDGSNFTLKIRSTKLEDSAMYFCASSGTGTEAFFGQGTRLTVV.

This chain uses TRBV9 with TRBJ1-1; tentatively, D is TRBD1 (6 bases). Between the trimmed V and J ends, which lost 4 bases and 4 bases, there was a span of 11 bases. The CDR3 totals 13 residues. The germline gives CDR1 SGDLS, CDR2 YYNGEE. This CDR3 is CASSLEGGTEAFF. As DNA, the CDR3 is TGTGCCAGCAGCTTAGAAGGGGGCACTGAAGCTTTCTTT.

The V gene is TRBV11-3, the J gene TRBJ1-1; D gene uncertain. The CDR3 loop spans 14 amino acids. Germline V gives CDR1 SGHNT, CDR2 YENEEA. Trimming removed 3 bases at V and 4 bases at J, with 12 bases between. The CDR3 reads CASSFEKFGTEAFF. Here the CDR3 DNA reads TGTGCCAGCAGCTTTGAAAAGTTCGGCACTGAAGCTTTCTTT.

The chain has TRBV6-5 and TRBJ1-1; D not certain. Per germline, CDR1 MNHEY and CDR2 SVGAGI. CDR3 length: 13 residues. Trimming shortened V by 8 bases and J by 0 bases, and 10 bases separated the two germline ends. The CDR3 DNA follows: TGTGCCAGCTCCCCCGGGTTGAACACTGAAGCTTTCTTT. It is translated as CASSPGLNTEAFF.

The CDR3 nucleotides read TGTGCCAGCAGTGAAGCGGCAGGGAACACTGAAGCTTTCTTT. Its protein is CASSEAAGNTEAFF. The chain joins TRBV6-1 to TRBJ1-1; D not resolved. The V gene's germline CDR1 is MNHNS and CDR2 SASEGT. The CDR3 contains 14 residues. Trimming took off 0 bases at V and 1 base at J, with 6 bases between the two ends.

This clone was seen a single time. The chain couples TRBV11-1 to TRBJ2-1, with a possible D match to TRBD1 (6 bases). The germline V and J ends were trimmed by 0 bases and 1 base, with 13 bases remaining between them. The CDR3 is 17 residues long. Germline V lookup: CDR1 SGHAT, CDR2 FQDESV (reference sequence). The CDR3 is CASSLAQGVGSYNEQFF. CDR3 bases: TGTGCCAGCAGCTTAGCACAGGGAGTGGGATCCTACAATGAGCAGTTCTTC.

The chain is built from TRBV4-2 and TRBJ2-5; TRBD1 agrees at 11 bases. The CDR3 contains 16 residues. Germline values: CDR1 LGHNA, CDR2 YNFKEQ. V trimming: 4 bases; J trimming: 4 bases; junction bases outside the gene matches: 8. The CDR3 DNA reads TGTGCCAGCAGCCCGTGGGCGGACAGGGGGCGAGAGACCCAGTACTTC. This encodes CASSPWADRGRETQYF.

The CDR3 here is CASTPNRGGEQYF. The DNA of the CDR3 is TGTGCCAGTACCCCCAACAGGGGGGGTGAGCAGTACTTC. The chain is built from TRBV19 and TRBJ2-7; TRBD1 is a possible D gene (8 bases). CDR3 size: 13 residues. Germline values: CDR1 LNHDA, CDR2 SQIVND (reference sequence). Deletions cut 7 bases from V and 7 bases from J, with 17 bases between.

V usage is TRBV15 and J usage is TRBJ1-1; D is undetermined. Germline V gives CDR1 LNHNV, CDR2 YYDKDF (reference sequence). Trimming took 0 bases from V and 1 from J, leaving 9 bases between them. This CDR3 is 15 amino acids long. The CDR3 protein is CATSRDRGRNTEAFF. The DNA of the CDR3 is TGTGCCACCAGCAGAGATCGTGGGAGGAACACTGAAGCTTTCTTT.

The genes are TRBV9 and TRBJ1-2; D not resolved. Trimming took 0 bases from V and 0 from J, leaving 15 bases between them. Germline CDR1 SGDLS, CDR2 YYNGEE. The CDR3 contains 17 residues. CDR3 amino acids: CASSVGHSVRTNYGYTF. For the CDR3, the DNA is TGTGCCAGCAGCGTAGGCCATTCGGTCAGGACTAACTATGGCTACACCTTC.